A single sample gave rise to the 7 T cell receptor beta chains below, sequenced in a study of CXCR3-negative and CXCR3-positive naive CD8 T cells. Whole-study findings and limits: CXCR3-positive naive cells carried more hydrophobic TRB CDR3s than CXCR3-negative naive cells did.

UMI labels and 5' RACE were used to prepare the TRB cDNA libraries. After re-calling the 5' RACE reads, TCRdb lists one entry per CDR3 protein, DNA absent. The table for this sample gives around 60,000 distinct CDR3 sequences. Their specific antigens are unknown. The sequenced sample was naive CXCR3+ CD8+ T cells from blood. Subset defined: CD45RO-CCR7+CD27+CD95- naive CD8+ T cells expressing CXCR3 (TNR3+). The source is a human donor in good health. Some clones in this sample may be carry-over from other donors' samples.

The genes are TRBV4-2 and TRBJ1-1. Per the germline V gene, CDR1 is LGHNA and CDR2 is YNFKEQ. The CDR3 has 16 residues. The CDR3 spells CASSQEEGEENTEAFF.

The CDR3 loop is CASSLAGDSYEQYF. The chain couples TRBV5-1 to TRBJ2-7. Germline assignment: CDR1 SGHRS and CDR2 YFSETQ. This CDR3 has 14 amino acids.

The V call is TRBV12-3 or TRBV12-4, the J call TRBJ1-2; checking the TCRdb D call of TRBD1 is not possible without DNA. The CDR3 covers 16 residues. The chain's CDR3 is CASSRSRDLGNYGYTF.

The genes are TRBV29-1 and TRBJ2-2. CDR3 length equals 12 residues. The germline gives CDR1 SQVTM, CDR2 ANQGSEA. The CDR3 reads CSVVGNTGELFF.

This chain connects TRBV27 to TRBJ2-2; the D call of TRBD1 rests on TCRdb alone, since no DNA is present to check it. The CDR3 sequence is 14 residues long. The germline V gene encodes CDR1 MNHEY and CDR2 SMNVEV (reference sequence). This CDR3 reads CASSFGQGAGELFF.

The V and J genes are TRBV20-1 and TRBJ2-7; TCRdb's D call, TRBD1, is unchecked because there is no DNA. Germline-derived CDR1 and CDR2 are DFQATT and SNEGSKA (reference sequence). The CDR3 contains 17 residues. The CDR3 loop reads CSARDLTPRGGTYEQYF.

V usage is TRBV12-3 or TRBV12-4 and J usage is TRBJ1-1; the D call of TRBD1 rests on TCRdb alone, since no DNA is present to check it. CDR3 length equals 14 residues. The CDR3 here is CASTAWGRDTEAFF.